A selection of T cell receptor beta chains follows, all from one sample in a study of CD8 T cells in Susac syndrome. MiXCR was run by TCRdb on the immunoSEQ multiplex PCR reads, yielding one entry per CDR3 protein. The sample lists some 68,000 distinct CDR3 sequences, approximately 93% occurring once. Sample: CD4+ T cells from PBMCs. These receptors were collected from a human donor with Susac syndrome. CDR3s include the opening cysteine and the closing phenylalanine or tryptophan. D genes are given only for firm matches. Size is stated for part of the rows, as once, few or many counts, or as a class when the clone is expanded.

len,v_gene,d_gene,abundance,j_gene,CDR3nt,CDR3aa
17,TRBV19,-,-,TRBJ1-5,TGTGCCAGTAGTATAACGGCGGGGGCTAGGGGCAATCAGCCCCAGCATTTT,CASSITAGARGNQPQHF
16,TRBV23-1,-,-,TRBJ1-5,TGCGCCAGCAGTCAATCGAGGAGGTTGTGGGATCAGCCCCAGCATTTT,CASSQSRRLWDQPQHF
14,TRBV2,TRBD1,-,TRBJ1-5,TGTGCCAGCAGTCCCAGACAGGGAAATCAGCCCCAGCATTTT,CASSPRQGNQPQHF
15,TRBV3-1,TRBD1,-,TRBJ2-7,TGTGCCAGCAGCCCCTGGACAGGGGAGTATGGCGAGCAGTACTTC,CASSPWTGEYGEQYF
13,TRBV7-2,-,-,TRBJ1-5,TGTGCCAGCAGCTTACAACCAACAGGGTACCAGCATTTT,CASSLQPTGYQHF
14,TRBV7-2,-,-,TRBJ2-3,TGTGCCAGCCGCCAAGGGGGACCCACAGATACGCAGTATTTT,CASRQGGPTDTQYF
13,TRBV28,-,-,TRBJ1-1,TGTGCCAGCAGTTTATCCCAATATCCCGAAGCTTTCTTT,CASSLSQYPEAFF
12,TRBV24-1,-,-,TRBJ1-2,TGTGCCACCAGTTGGGGGAACTATGGCTACACCTTC,CATSWGNYGYTF
15,TRBV7-2,TRBD2,-,TRBJ2-2,TGTGCCAGCAGCGACGAGCGGGGAAGAGGCGGGGAGCTGTTTTTT,CASSDERGRGGELFF
17,TRBV30,-,-,TRBJ1-2,TGTGCCTGGAGTGTACCCCTGACAGCACCCCTCGGCTATGGCTACACCTTC,CAWSVPLTAPLGYGYTF
15,TRBV7-2,TRBD2,-,TRBJ2-5,TGTGCCAGCAGCAAGATAGCGGGGGGGCAAGAGACCCAGTACTTC,CASSKIAGGQETQYF
15,TRBV19,TRBD2,-,TRBJ2-7,TGTGCCAGTAGTATAGGGACGGGAGGACCCTACGAGCAGTACTTC,CASSIGTGGPYEQYF
11,TRBV30,-,-,TRBJ2-7,TGTGCCTGGATGGGGCCCCACGAGCAGTACTTC,CAWMGPHEQYF
15,TRBV7-2,TRBD1,-,TRBJ1-3,TGTGCCAGCAGTGAACAGGGGGCGTCTGGAAACACCATATATTTT,CASSEQGASGNTIYF
16,TRBV28,-,-,TRBJ1-2,TGTGCCAGCAGCCCTGCGGGCTCCCTGGGAGCCTATGGCTACACCTTC,CASSPAGSLGAYGYTF
15,TRBV4-1,-,-,TRBJ2-7,TGCGCCAGCAGCCGTTTAACCGGGGGCGTCTACGAGCAGTACTTC,CASSRLTGGVYEQYF
16,TRBV5-1,-,-,TRBJ2-2,TGCGCCAGCAGCCCTCCGGGACAAGCGAACACCGGGGAGCTGTTTTTT,CASSPPGQANTGELFF
16,TRBV28,-,-,TRBJ2-7,TGTGCCAGCAGTTTAGTTAAGGGGGACCGAACCTACGAGCAGTACTTC,CASSLVKGDRTYEQYF
18,TRBV27,-,-,TRBJ1-2,TGTGCCAGCAGTCTGTCTGCCCTACGGACAGTTTCTAACTATGGCTACACCTTC,CASSLSALRTVSNYGYTF
14,TRBV2,TRBD2,-,TRBJ2-7,TGTGCCAGCACTCCTCAGTCTAGCGGGGGAGAGCAGTACTTC,CASTPQSSGGEQYF
15,TRBV7-9,TRBD1,-,TRBJ2-1,TGTGCCAGCAGCTTGCGGGACAGGGGGCAGAATGAGCAGTTCTTC,CASSLRDRGQNEQFF
13,TRBV7-2,-,few,TRBJ1-5,TGTGCCAGCAGCTTGCTTAGGAATCAGCCCCAGCATTTT,CASSLLRNQPQHF
15,TRBV5-5,-,-,TRBJ2-5,TGTGCCAGCAGCTCCTATCCCGGGGCTCAAGAGACCCAGTACTTC,CASSSYPGAQETQYF
17,TRBV6-2/TRBV6-3,-,-,TRBJ2-1,TGTGCCAGCAGTTTGAGGGGTTGGGGCGGGGATGAAGATGAGCAGTTCTTC,CASSLRGWGGDEDEQFF
15,TRBV7-3,TRBD1,few,TRBJ2-7,TGTGCCAGCAGCTCAAGTCGGGACAGGGCCTACGAGCAGTACTTC,CASSSSRDRAYEQYF
16,TRBV24-1,TRBD2,-,TRBJ2-3,TGTGCCACCAGTGATTGGGCTAGCGGGGGCACAGATACGCAGTATTTT,CATSDWASGGTDTQYF
16,TRBV12-2,-,-,TRBJ1-5,TGTGCAAGTCGCCTCCGGGACAGGGGTTTTGCGCAGCCCCAGCATTTT,CASRLRDRGFAQPQHF
12,TRBV6-2/TRBV6-3,TRBD2,-,TRBJ2-2,TGTGCCAGCAGTATTACGGAGCGGGAGCTGTCTTTT,CASSITERELSF
15,TRBV9,-,-,TRBJ2-2,TGTGCCAGCAGCGTGCCACCCGCGAACACCGGGGAGCTGTTTTTT,CASSVPPANTGELFF
12,TRBV24-1,-,-,TRBJ2-3,TGTGCCACCAGTGTCCCGGGAGATACGCAGTATTTT,CATSVPGDTQYF
14,TRBV19,-,once,TRBJ2-3,TGTGCCAGTAGTAAGAAAGGCCGAGGCGATACGCAGTATTTT,CASSKKGRGDTQYF
14,TRBV19,TRBD1,-,TRBJ2-1,TGTGCCAGTAGTCTAGGGGGCAGCTACAATGAGCAGTTCTTC,CASSLGGSYNEQFF
17,TRBV20-1,-,-,TRBJ2-3,TGCAGTGCTAGAGCCCCCGGAGGCGGGGCTGGCACAGATACGCAGTATTTT,CSARAPGGGAGTDTQYF
12,TRBV7-8,-,-,TRBJ2-3,TGTGCCAGCAGCTTAGAGAAGCATACGCAGTATTTT,CASSLEKHTQYF
14,TRBV27,TRBD1,-,TRBJ2-7,TGTGCCAGCAGCTATTATTCACAGGGGGCCGAGCAGTACTTC,CASSYYSQGAEQYF
16,TRBV5-1,TRBD1,-,TRBJ1-4,TGCGCCAGCAGCTTCGGACAGGGGGCAGATAATGAAAAACTGTTTTTT,CASSFGQGADNEKLFF
14,TRBV5-1,-,-,TRBJ2-7,TGCGCCAGCAGGGATCTACGGAGCTCCTACGAGCAGTACTTC,CASRDLRSSYEQYF